Listed below are T cell receptor beta chains from one sample, sequenced in a study of blood T cell repertoires in COVID-19. The protocol was immunoSEQ multiplex PCR, while the TCRdb copy is restricted to in-frame clones and leaves out a portion. Counted here are 25,000 to 35,000 clones, around 94% occurring once; the ten biggest clones make up around 0.83%. The sequenced material came from peripheral blood. These receptors all come from a woman in her 70s with COVID-19, enrolled during active disease. CDR3s include the opening cysteine and the closing phenylalanine or tryptophan. A D gene is named only where the DNA matches it firmly. The size of a clone is reported for some rows only, either as once, few or many, or as a class for expanded clones.

.	TRBV27	TRBD2	TRBJ2-1	CASSLGEVRASGSSYNEQFF	TGTGCCAGCAGTTTAGGGGAAGTGAGGGCTAGCGGGAGCTCCTACAATGAGCAGTTCTTC
.	TRBV7-7	.	TRBJ2-2	CASSLTGSGLGTGELFF	TGTGCTAGCAGCTTAACAGGATCGGGTTTGGGCACCGGGGAGCTGTTTTTT
.	TRBV7-7	TRBD2	TRBJ2-2	CASSLSGRRTGELFF	TGTGCTAGCAGCCTTAGCGGGAGACGGACCGGGGAGCTGTTTTTT
.	TRBV24-1	TRBD1	TRBJ2-2	CATSATGGGGGELFF	TGTGCCACCAGTGCCACAGGGGGCGGTGGCGGGGAGCTGTTTTTT
.	TRBV6-6	.	TRBJ2-7	CASGKNVYEQYF	TGTGCCAGCGGCAAAAACGTCTACGAGCAGTACTTC
.	TRBV19	TRBD1	TRBJ1-2	CASSTRDRGLNYGYTF	TGTGCCAGTAGTACCCGGGACAGGGGGCTTAACTATGGCTACACCTTC
.	TRBV5-4	.	TRBJ1-1	CASSLAGLQNTEAFF	TGTGCCAGCAGCTTGGCAGGGTTACAGAACACTGAAGCTTTCTTT
.	TRBV7-9	TRBD1	TRBJ1-2	CASSLADRARDGYTF	TGTGCCAGCAGCTTAGCCGACAGGGCAAGGGATGGCTACACCTTC
.	TRBV7-9	TRBD1	TRBJ1-5	CASSPEGAHQPQHF	TGTGCCAGCAGCCCTGAGGGGGCTCATCAGCCCCAGCATTTT
.	TRBV23-1	TRBD1	TRBJ2-2	CASSQSRQSGTVENSERNTGELFF	TGCGCCAGCAGTCAATCTAGGCAATCCGGGACAGTAGAAAACTCCGAGAGGAACACCGGGGAGCTGTTTTTT
.	TRBV4-1	.	TRBJ2-7	CASSLLYLLYEQYF	TGCGCCAGCAGCCTCCTATACCTCCTGTACGAGCAGTACTTC
.	TRBV29-1	.	TRBJ2-2	CSVSSTQGGELFF	TGCAGCGTTTCGTCAACCCAGGGCGGGGAGCTGTTTTTT
.	TRBV6-5	.	TRBJ1-3	CASTRAGNTIYF	TGTGCCAGCACCAGGGCTGGAAACACCATATATTTT
.	TRBV27	TRBD2	TRBJ2-2	CASRLAGVGGELFF	TGTGCCAGCAGACTAGCGGGAGTAGGCGGGGAGCTGTTTTTT
once	TRBV5-1	TRBD1	TRBJ2-7	CASSTGQGRYEQYF	TGCGCCAGCAGCACGGGACAGGGGCGCTACGAGCAGTACTTC
.	TRBV18	.	TRBJ1-2	CASSPPDWYYGYTF	TGTGCCAGCTCACCACCGGACTGGTACTATGGCTACACCTTC
.	TRBV4-2	.	TRBJ1-6	CASSHLFYSGPRDYSPLHF	TGTGCCAGCAGCCATCTTTTTTATTCGGGACCCAGGGACTATTCACCCCTCCACTTT
.	TRBV10-2	TRBD1	TRBJ1-5	CASSRTGNIQPQHF	TGCGCCAGCAGTCGGACAGGGAATATTCAGCCCCAGCATTTT
.	TRBV19	TRBD2	TRBJ2-7	CASSGMTSDEQYF	TGTGCCAGTAGTGGTATGACTAGCGACGAGCAGTACTTC
.	TRBV7-2	.	TRBJ2-6	CASSLAPTTGANVLTF	TGTGCCAGCAGCTTAGCCCCTACCACTGGGGCCAACGTCCTGACTTTC
once	TRBV7-2	TRBD1	TRBJ1-1	CASRGQGHTEAFF	TGTGCCAGCAGGGGACAGGGGCACACTGAAGCTTTCTTT
.	TRBV7-3	.	TRBJ2-1	CASSLSGESGTKQFF	TGTGCCAGCAGCTTATCAGGGGAATCGGGGACAAAGCAGTTCTTC
.	TRBV5-1	TRBD1	TRBJ1-1	CASSLGTGGTEAFF	TGCGCCAGCAGCTTGGGGACAGGGGGCACTGAAGCTTTCTTT
.	TRBV14	TRBD1	TRBJ2-7	CASSPGGQGANYEQYF	TGTGCCAGCAGCCCGGGGGGACAGGGGGCGAACTACGAGCAGTACTTC
.	TRBV10-1	TRBD1	TRBJ2-7	CASSAGQGVPYEQYF	TGCGCCAGCAGTGCGGGACAGGGTGTCCCCTACGAGCAGTACTTC
.	TRBV6-5	.	TRBJ1-4	CASRVPGGEKLFF	TGTGCCAGCAGAGTGCCTGGTGGCGAAAAACTGTTTTTT
.	TRBV4-2	.	TRBJ1-1	CASSPKDGRGGTEAFF	TGTGCCAGCAGCCCAAAAGATGGCCGGGGTGGCACTGAAGCTTTCTTT
.	TRBV7-9	.	TRBJ1-3	CASSLPESGNTIYF	TGTGCCAGCAGCTTACCAGAATCTGGAAACACCATATATTTT
.	TRBV7-8	TRBD2	TRBJ2-1	CASGSGGVYNEQFF	TGTGCCAGCGGGTCGGGAGGGGTATACAATGAGCAGTTCTTC
.	TRBV5-4	.	TRBJ2-7	CASSYGEVGTYEQYF	TGTGCCAGCAGCTACGGGGAAGTAGGTACCTACGAGCAGTACTTC
.	TRBV30	.	TRBJ1-3	CAWSVRVSGNTIYF	TGTGCCTGGAGTGTACGGGTCTCTGGAAACACCATATATTTT
.	TRBV6-2/TRBV6-3	TRBD2	TRBJ2-2	CASSWVRTSGLNTGELFF	TGTGCCAGCAGTTGGGTTCGGACTAGCGGGCTGAACACCGGGGAGCTGTTTTTT
.	TRBV3-1/TRBV3-2	TRBD2	TRBJ2-7	CASSISGSATYEQYF	TGTGCCAGCAGTATAAGCGGGAGCGCTACCTACGAGCAGTACTTC
.	TRBV14	.	TRBJ1-1	CASSAQGRGTEAFF	TGTGCCAGCAGCGCACAGGGAAGGGGCACTGAAGCTTTCTTT
once	TRBV4-2	.	TRBJ2-5	CASSQDLSGVQGGQYF	TGTGCCAGCAGCCAAGATTTGTCGGGAGTACAAGGAGGCCAGTACTTC
once	TRBV19	.	TRBJ1-1	CASSNKYTEAFF	TGTGCCAGTAGTAACAAGTACACTGAAGCTTTCTTT
few	TRBV29-1	TRBD1	TRBJ1-2	CSVEDLAGGSNSGYTF	TGCAGCGTTGAAGATCTGGCAGGGGGCTCAAATTCAGGCTACACCTTC
.	TRBV7-9	.	TRBJ1-6	CASSLDSSSPLHF	TGTGCCAGCAGCTTAGACAGCTCCTCACCCCTCCACTTT
.	TRBV5-1	.	TRBJ1-4	CASSDGRQPVREKLFF	TGCGCCAGCAGCGACGGACGACAGCCAGTTAGGGAAAAACTGTTTTTT
.	TRBV7-2	TRBD2	TRBJ2-1	CASSFTGLAGASYNEQFF	TGTGCCAGCAGCTTCACGGGACTAGCGGGAGCGTCCTACAATGAGCAGTTCTTC
.	TRBV5-4	.	TRBJ2-1	CASSLGDMINEQFF	TGTGCCAGCAGCTTGGGTGACATGATCAATGAGCAGTTCTTC
.	TRBV27	TRBD2	TRBJ2-3	CASIPAGGTDTQYF	TGTGCCAGCATTCCAGCGGGAGGAACAGATACGCAGTATTTT
.	TRBV19	.	TRBJ1-5	CASSTQGWSNQPQHF	TGTGCCAGTAGTACACAGGGCTGGAGCAATCAGCCCCAGCATTTT
.	TRBV7-2	TRBD2	TRBJ2-1	CASSGPGTSGRAYNEQFF	TGTGCCAGCAGCGGCCCAGGGACTAGCGGGAGAGCATACAATGAGCAGTTCTTC
.	TRBV28	TRBD1	TRBJ2-1	CASSLRQGVYNEQFF	TGTGCCAGCAGTTTAAGACAGGGCGTTTACAATGAGCAGTTCTTC
.	TRBV5-4	TRBD1	TRBJ1-3	CASSPGTVVGNTIYF	TGTGCCAGCAGTCCCGGGACAGTTGTCGGAAACACCATATATTTT
.	TRBV7-2	.	TRBJ1-6	CASSLNYYEDYNSPLHF	TGTGCCAGCAGCTTAAACTACTACGAAGACTATAATTCACCCCTCCACTTT
.	TRBV7-2	.	TRBJ2-2	CASSLVAGPSGELFF	TGTGCCAGCAGCTTAGTTGCGGGACCTTCCGGGGAGCTGTTTTTT
.	TRBV15	.	TRBJ1-1	CATSRVVLNTEAFF	TGTGCCACCAGCAGAGTAGTCCTAAACACTGAAGCTTTCTTT
.	TRBV28	.	TRBJ1-1	CASSFGGPVTEAFF	TGTGCCAGCAGTTTCGGGGGGCCGGTCACTGAAGCTTTCTTT
.	TRBV7-9	.	TRBJ2-2	CASRSGAGTGELFF	TGTGCCAGCAGATCAGGGGCTGGGACCGGGGAGCTGTTTTTT